Shown below are 21 T cell receptor beta chains from a single sample sequenced in a study of blood T cell repertoires in COVID-19. Sequencing was performed with immunoSEQ multiplex PCR; in TCRdb, only in-frame clones are kept and a portion is missing. Of under 300,000 clones listed, approximately 91% were seen once; the top ten hold around 0.83%. The sample comprised peripheral blood. Receptors were obtained from a man aged 25 to 40 with COVID-19, enrolled during active disease.

The CDR3 region is CASSATGQTNYGYTF. DNA of the CDR3: TGTGCCAGCAGTGCCACGGGACAGACTAACTATGGCTACACCTTC. The rearrangement uses TRBV27 and TRBJ1-2; the match to TRBD1 covers 7 bases. Trimming removed 5 bases from V and 0 bases from J; junction bases left unmatched: 6. Looked up from germline, CDR1 is MNHEY and CDR2 is SMNVEV (reference sequence). The CDR3 is 15 amino acids.

The rearrangement uses TRBV10-3 and TRBJ2-7, with 9 nucleotides matching TRBD1. CDR1 and CDR2 (germline): ENHRY, SYGVKD. The ends lost 4 bases at V and 5 bases at J; junction bases unmatched: 3. The CDR3 runs to 13 residues. CDR3 in amino acids: CAISGTGDHEQYF. CDR3 in DNA: TGTGCCATCAGTGGGACAGGGGACCACGAGCAGTACTTC.

V and J are TRBV2 and TRBJ1-1; a weak D match, TRBD1 (5 bases). Germline CDR1 is SNHLY and CDR2 is FYNNEI. The CDR3 is 14 residues long. V lost 5 bases, J lost 2 bases, and 12 bases lay in between. CDR3 coding DNA: TGTGCCAGCAGTTCATGGGGGACTAACACTGAAGCTTTCTTT. Translating gives CASSSWGTNTEAFF.

This rearrangement joins TRBV5-1 to TRBJ2-5, with TRBD2 matching 8 bases. The V gene end was trimmed by 0 bases and the J gene end by 0 bases; junction bases not matched to a gene: 4. Per germline, CDR1 SGHRS and CDR2 YFSETQ. The length of the CDR3 is 16 residues. Here the CDR3 reads CASSLGAGANQETQYF. DNA for the CDR3: TGCGCCAGCAGCTTGGGAGCGGGGGCCAACCAAGAGACCCAGTACTTC.

V usage is TRBV7-9 and J usage is TRBJ1-1; unclear D gene. CDR3 length: 15 residues. Per the germline V gene, CDR1 is SEHNR and CDR2 is FQNEAQ (reference sequence). Between the trimmed V and J ends, which lost 4 bases and 10 bases, there was a span of 22 bases. As DNA, the CDR3 is TGTGCCAGCAGCTCCAGCTTGGGAGAGGTCGGCGTAGCTTTCTTT. Its translation is CASSSSLGEVGVAFF. The full variable domain, with the rest looked up from reference TRBV7-9 and TRBJ1-1, is DTGVSQNPRHKITKRGQNVTFRCDPISEHNRLYWYRQTLGQGPEFLTYFQNEAQLEKSRLLSDRFSAERPKGSFSTLEIQRTEQGDSAMYLCASSSSLGEVGVAFFGQGTRLTVV.

J is TRBJ1-2 and V is TRBV12-2; TRBD1, the D gene given by the table, was not confirmed from the DNA. TRBV12-2 is listed as a pseudogene. This CDR3 is 15 amino acids long. The CDR3 DNA reads TGTGCAAGTCGCTCCCGGGACAGGGGTACGAGTGGCTACACCTTC. It translates to CASRSRDRGTSGYTF.

The chain joins TRBV11-2 to TRBJ2-3; TRBD1 matches 10 bases. The junction had 4 bases not matched to a gene; V was cut back by 0 bases and J by 7 bases. This CDR3 is built from 15 residues. The germline gives CDR1 SGHAT, CDR2 FQNNGV. In nucleotides, the CDR3 is TGTGCCAGCAGCTTAGAACGGGACAGGGGTAATACGCAGTATTTT. As protein: CASSLERDRGNTQYF.

This chain uses TRBV6-1 with TRBJ1-1, with D unresolved. The CDR3 runs to 19 residues. The V and J ends lost 1 base and 1 base respectively, with 22 bases between them. Per germline, CDR1 MNHNS and CDR2 SASEGT. This CDR3 is CASSEGRRTGIRRNTEAFF. CDR3 sequence (DNA): TGTGCCAGCAGTGAAGGTCGGAGGACGGGAATACGTCGGAACACTGAAGCTTTCTTT.

The J gene is TRBJ2-7, the V gene TRBV6-4; the D gene is possibly TRBD1 (6 bases). Germline-derived CDR1 and CDR2 are MRHNA and SNTAGT. There are 14 residues in the CDR3. The ends were cut back, 3 bases at V and 7 bases at J, with 16 bases in the middle. This chain's CDR3 is CASSDSGKGGEQYF. DNA of the CDR3: TGTGCCAGCAGTGATAGTGGGAAAGGGGGAGAGCAGTACTTC.

The chain combines TRBV29-1 with TRBJ2-2; 12 nucleotides line up with TRBD2. This CDR3 is built from 16 residues. V shed 4 bases and J 7 bases; nucleotides not matched to a gene: 10. Germline V gene lookup returns CDR1 SQVTM and CDR2 ANQGSEA. CDR3 nucleotide sequence: TGCAGCGTTGGCCTCCTAGCGGGGGGGTCAGGCGGGGAGCTGTTTTTT. Protein product: CSVGLLAGGSGGELFF.

The chain recombines TRBV19 with TRBJ2-6; tentative D call: TRBD2 (5 bases). Trimming shortened V by 6 bases and J by 0 bases, and 15 bases separated the two germline ends. CDR3 length equals 17 residues. Germline assignment: CDR1 LNHDA and CDR2 SQIVND (reference sequence). DNA for the CDR3: TGTGCCAGTAGCCCCAATTTCGGGAACTCTGGGGCCAACGTCCTGACTTTC. Its translation is CASSPNFGNSGANVLTF.

This chain uses TRBV5-6 with TRBJ1-4; D call uncertain. The ends were cut back, 6 bases at V and 4 bases at J, with 10 bases in the middle. Germline CDR1 and CDR2: SGHDT and YYEEEE. This CDR3 is 13 amino acids long. The CDR3 sequence is CASTKAGNEKLFF. Here the CDR3 DNA reads TGTGCCAGCACCAAGGCGGGTAATGAAAAACTGTTTTTT.

This chain connects TRBV6-5 to TRBJ2-3; maybe TRBD2 (6 bases). Trimming cost V 8 bases and J 1 base, with 16 bases left between them. CDR3 length equals 15 residues. Germline assignment: CDR1 MNHEY and CDR2 SVGAGI. CDR3 loop: CASSRLVGGTDTQYF. The CDR3 nucleotides read TGTGCCAGCTCAAGACTAGTCGGGGGCACAGATACGCAGTATTTT.

V usage is TRBV10-3 and J usage is TRBJ2-3; 11 bases map to TRBD2. V was clipped by 6 bases and J by 3 bases; unmatched bases: 5. This CDR3 has 15 residues. Germline loops: CDR1 ENHRY, CDR2 SYGVKD. The CDR3 region is CAISSGTSGTDTQYF. CDR3 in DNA: TGTGCCATCAGCTCCGGGACTAGCGGTACAGATACGCAGTATTTT.

This sequence joins TRBV19 and TRBJ2-6; D uncertain. The ends were cut back, 1 base at V and 0 bases at J, with 10 bases in the middle. CDR1 LNHDA and CDR2 SQIVND come from the germline V gene (reference sequence). CDR3 length equals 17 residues. The CDR3 region is CASSIGALPSGANVLTF. The CDR3 DNA sequence: TGTGCCAGTAGTATAGGGGCTCTACCCTCTGGGGCCAACGTCCTGACTTTC.

This clone showed up just once. V is TRBV15 and J is TRBJ2-7; D perhaps matches TRBD1 (7 bases). Germline V gene sequence: CDR1 LNHNV, CDR2 YYDKDF (reference sequence). Trimming cost V 4 bases and J 3 bases, with 16 bases left between them. The CDR3 is made up of 15 amino acids. The CDR3 is CATSIPGTAGYEQYF. The CDR3 DNA follows: TGTGCCACCAGCATTCCCGGGACAGCGGGCTACGAGCAGTACTTC.

Comments on this clone: In the same sample, other DNA sequences code for this CDR3. The V and J genes are TRBV4-2 and TRBJ1-5; 7 nucleotides align to TRBD1. Germline CDR1 and CDR2: LGHNA and YNFKEQ. There are 15 residues in the CDR3. Trimming at V came to 2 bases and at J to 2 bases, leaving 3 bases not matched to a gene. CDR3 sequence reads: CASSQTDRGNQPQHF. In nucleotides, the CDR3 is TGTGCCAGCAGCCAAACCGACAGGGGCAATCAGCCCCAGCATTTT.

The gene calls are TRBV11-2 and TRBJ1-2; the match to TRBD1 covers 7 bases. Germline trimming cut 1 base from V and 8 bases from J; bases unmatched to any gene: 7. CDR3 length: 14 residues. Per germline, CDR1 SGHAT and CDR2 FQNNGV. CDR3 coding DNA: TGTGCCAGCAGCTTAGTACTAACAGGGGACGGCTACACCTTC. This encodes CASSLVLTGDGYTF.

The chain joins TRBV16 to TRBJ2-2; D not resolved. In germline, CDR1 is KGHSY, CDR2 FQNENV. CDR3 length: 13 amino acids. V shed 7 bases and J shed 0 bases, with 6 bases lying between them. CDR3 protein: CASTPTNTGELFF. The CDR3 DNA is TGTGCCAGCACGCCTACGAACACCGGGGAGCTGTTTTTT. The variable domain in full, with the rest retrieved from reference TRBV16 and TRBJ2-2, is GEEVAQTPKHLVRGEGQKAKLYCAPIKGHSYVFWYQQVLKNEFKFLISFQNENVFDETGMPKERFSAKCLPNSPCSLEIQATKLEDSAVYFCASTPTNTGELFFGEGSRLTVL.

This clone appeared a single time. The genes are TRBV19 and TRBJ1-2; D perhaps matches TRBD1 (5 bases). This CDR3 has 15 residues. Trimming cost V 5 bases and J 4 bases, with 17 bases left between them. The germline gives CDR1 LNHDA, CDR2 SQIVND (reference sequence). CDR3 coding DNA: TGTGCCAGTAGTCCCAACCCTCAGGGTTTCTATGGCTACACCTTC. It encodes CASSPNPQGFYGYTF.

V is TRBV9 and J is TRBJ2-1; TRBD1 aligns across 7 bases. The CDR3 runs 16 residues. The ends lost 4 bases at V and 2 bases at J; junction bases unmatched: 9. Germline-derived CDR1 and CDR2 are SGDLS and YYNGEE. The CDR3 sequence is CASSLRTGGPYNEQFF. The CDR3 DNA follows: TGTGCCAGCAGCCTGAGGACAGGCGGGCCCTACAATGAGCAGTTCTTC.